The entry below gives a single T cell receptor beta chain sequence along with its context. Per germline, CDR1 SGHTA and CDR2 FQGNSA. The V segment lost 1 base and the J segment 4 bases; nucleotides outside the gene matches: 5. CDR3 length: 16 amino acids. Method: immunoSEQ multiplex PCR; TCRdb's copy keeps in-frame clones and lacks some. The sample includes 200,000 to 250,000 clones, about 85% of them seen just once. This specimen belongs to a study of blood T cell repertoires in COVID-19. Material: peripheral blood. This sequence joins TRBV7-2 and TRBJ2-5, with 11 positions matching TRBD2. This clonotype originated in a young man with active or convalescent COVID-19. DNA for the CDR3: TGTGCCAGCAGCTTAGGGGTTAGCGGGGGGGCAGAGACCCAGTACTTC. Its translation is CASSLGVSGGAETQYF.